The clone carrying this T cell receptor (beta chain) was counted ten times or more. For CDR3 and TCR beta VDJ profiling, genomic DNA was the template used. Each CDR3 protein is one row after TCRdb ran MiXCR on the reads. The sample lists about 40,000 distinct CDR3 sequences, roughly 69% occurring once. With V trimmed by 3 bases and J by 1 base, 4 bases remained unmatched. The germline V gene encodes CDR1 LGHDT and CDR2 YNNKEL (reference sequence). This CDR3 is 15 amino acids long. The sample comes from a study of CD8+CD57+ T cells in acquired aplastic anemia. For the study at large: The mean DNA yield obtained from sorted CD4+ and CD8+ cells came to about 3 ug.

Patients picked for sequencing had shown CD8+CD57+ cell expansion detected by flow cytometry. Severe acquired aplastic anemia was present in every patient. The source is a human donor with aplastic anemia. The specimen sequenced was sorted CD4+, CD8+, or CD8+CD57+ T cells (not recorded which) from PBMCs. The V and J genes are TRBV3-1 and TRBJ2-7; 9 bases fit TRBD2. The chain's CDR3 is CASSHAGGESYEQYF. The CDR3 nucleotides are TGTGCCAGCAGCCACGCGGGGGGGGAATCCTACGAGCAGTACTTC.